Listed below are T cell receptor beta chains from one sample, sequenced in a study of blood T cell repertoires in COVID-19. This table comes from immunoSEQ multiplex PCR, and its TCRdb copy is limited to in-frame clones, with some not included. The sample lists 300,000 or so clones; about 92% were seen once. Specimen: PBMCs or T cells enriched from blood (not recorded which). The receptors originated from a man aged 55 to 70 who had recovered from COVID-19. CDR3s leave out the opening cysteine and the closing phenylalanine or tryptophan. Fields, in order: V gene, clone size, D gene, J gene, CDR3 protein. The D gene is left open where the match is weak. For some rows the clone size is stated as once, few or many, or as a class when expanded; others skip it.

v_call: TRBV5-8; clone_size: NA; d_call: TRBD1; j_call: TRBJ2-6; cdr3_aa: ASSLLTGNSGANVLT
v_call: TRBV6-5; clone_size: NA; d_call: NA; j_call: TRBJ1-1; cdr3_aa: ASSYHLRVMNTEAF
v_call: TRBV19; clone_size: NA; d_call: NA; j_call: TRBJ2-3; cdr3_aa: ASTPSGGATDTQY
v_call: TRBV12-5; clone_size: NA; d_call: TRBD1; j_call: TRBJ2-5; cdr3_aa: ASGGVGQGASGSRAQY
v_call: TRBV6-2/TRBV6-3; clone_size: NA; d_call: TRBD2; j_call: TRBJ2-7; cdr3_aa: ASSYASGYEQY
v_call: TRBV6-5; clone_size: once; d_call: NA; j_call: TRBJ1-2; cdr3_aa: ASSYSRQHGYT
v_call: TRBV5-1; clone_size: once; d_call: TRBD1; j_call: TRBJ2-3; cdr3_aa: ASSSGTGGSTDTQY
v_call: TRBV7-3; clone_size: NA; d_call: NA; j_call: TRBJ2-3; cdr3_aa: ASSQGPRGPSDTQY
v_call: TRBV28; clone_size: NA; d_call: NA; j_call: TRBJ1-6; cdr3_aa: ASRRGGRGRNSPLH
v_call: TRBV5-5; clone_size: NA; d_call: TRBD1; j_call: TRBJ1-2; cdr3_aa: ASSLDRGNYGYT
v_call: TRBV21-1; clone_size: NA; d_call: NA; j_call: TRBJ2-3; cdr3_aa: ASSKVRRPVSTDTQY
v_call: TRBV10-1; clone_size: NA; d_call: NA; j_call: TRBJ2-7; cdr3_aa: ASQASVTGSYEQY
v_call: TRBV7-3; clone_size: NA; d_call: TRBD1; j_call: TRBJ2-1; cdr3_aa: ASSRSGTGGNNEQF
v_call: TRBV7-6; clone_size: NA; d_call: NA; j_call: TRBJ1-1; cdr3_aa: ASSRGGTEAF
v_call: TRBV5-1; clone_size: NA; d_call: TRBD2; j_call: TRBJ2-1; cdr3_aa: ASSLGEDGRAIANEQF
v_call: TRBV6-2/TRBV6-3; clone_size: once; d_call: NA; j_call: TRBJ2-1; cdr3_aa: ASSLEREVVRDRSYNEQF
v_call: TRBV6-5; clone_size: NA; d_call: NA; j_call: TRBJ1-1; cdr3_aa: ASSHNTEAF
v_call: TRBV3-1/TRBV3-2; clone_size: once; d_call: NA; j_call: TRBJ2-1; cdr3_aa: ASSQRTTYNEQF
v_call: TRBV6-5; clone_size: few; d_call: TRBD1; j_call: TRBJ1-2; cdr3_aa: ASSYSNRDRGGYT
v_call: TRBV2; clone_size: NA; d_call: NA; j_call: TRBJ2-3; cdr3_aa: ASSEEEAGRGADTQY
v_call: TRBV5-1; clone_size: NA; d_call: NA; j_call: TRBJ1-3; cdr3_aa: ASSARTASDRNTIY
v_call: TRBV5-1; clone_size: NA; d_call: NA; j_call: TRBJ1-3; cdr3_aa: ASSSEGHTGNTIY
v_call: TRBV10-3; clone_size: NA; d_call: NA; j_call: TRBJ2-3; cdr3_aa: AISEGRDRSTDTQY
v_call: TRBV3-1/TRBV3-2; clone_size: NA; d_call: NA; j_call: TRBJ1-2; cdr3_aa: ASSQDPGYGYT
v_call: TRBV4-1; clone_size: NA; d_call: TRBD1; j_call: TRBJ2-2; cdr3_aa: ASSHYRGRDGELF
v_call: TRBV5-4; clone_size: NA; d_call: NA; j_call: TRBJ1-1; cdr3_aa: ASSPSEGVTEAF
v_call: TRBV6-2/TRBV6-3; clone_size: NA; d_call: TRBD2; j_call: TRBJ2-2; cdr3_aa: ASSPHLAGGPGTGELF
v_call: TRBV27; clone_size: NA; d_call: NA; j_call: TRBJ1-2; cdr3_aa: ASSLSVPGVSGYT
v_call: TRBV5-1; clone_size: once; d_call: TRBD1; j_call: TRBJ2-1; cdr3_aa: ASSLDRGTYNEQF
v_call: TRBV6-5; clone_size: NA; d_call: NA; j_call: TRBJ1-2; cdr3_aa: ASRVNTGYGYT
v_call: TRBV3-1/TRBV3-2; clone_size: NA; d_call: TRBD2; j_call: TRBJ2-1; cdr3_aa: ASSQPGLGTNEQF
v_call: TRBV5-1; clone_size: NA; d_call: NA; j_call: TRBJ2-3; cdr3_aa: ASSPGGQTTDTQY
v_call: TRBV19; clone_size: NA; d_call: TRBD1; j_call: TRBJ1-1; cdr3_aa: ASRPRDSEAF
v_call: TRBV13; clone_size: NA; d_call: NA; j_call: TRBJ2-1; cdr3_aa: ASSLGVKPIEQF
v_call: TRBV4-2; clone_size: NA; d_call: NA; j_call: TRBJ1-6; cdr3_aa: ASSQGDNSPLH
v_call: TRBV7-9; clone_size: NA; d_call: NA; j_call: TRBJ1-3; cdr3_aa: ASSLGLKRAGNTIY
v_call: TRBV6-4; clone_size: NA; d_call: TRBD1; j_call: TRBJ2-1; cdr3_aa: ASSDGQGAREQF
v_call: TRBV3-1/TRBV3-2; clone_size: NA; d_call: NA; j_call: TRBJ1-2; cdr3_aa: ASSQKQGSNYGYT
v_call: TRBV19; clone_size: NA; d_call: NA; j_call: TRBJ2-7; cdr3_aa: ASSIDSGSTYEQY
v_call: TRBV9; clone_size: NA; d_call: TRBD2; j_call: TRBJ2-3; cdr3_aa: ASSVAARRAGSDTQY
v_call: TRBV6-2/TRBV6-3; clone_size: NA; d_call: NA; j_call: TRBJ1-1; cdr3_aa: ASSLTVNTEAF
v_call: TRBV7-2; clone_size: NA; d_call: TRBD1; j_call: TRBJ1-6; cdr3_aa: ASSLVYGTGNSPLH
v_call: TRBV7-2; clone_size: NA; d_call: NA; j_call: TRBJ1-3; cdr3_aa: ASSSRHLLGDTIY
v_call: TRBV30; clone_size: NA; d_call: TRBD1; j_call: TRBJ1-1; cdr3_aa: AWSPRPLRGFTEAF
v_call: TRBV24-1; clone_size: NA; d_call: NA; j_call: TRBJ1-1; cdr3_aa: ATSSGGTEAF
v_call: TRBV11-2; clone_size: NA; d_call: TRBD2; j_call: TRBJ2-3; cdr3_aa: ASSLVTSGSGYTQY
v_call: TRBV5-1; clone_size: NA; d_call: TRBD2; j_call: TRBJ2-1; cdr3_aa: ASSLASGGISYNEQF
v_call: TRBV5-6; clone_size: NA; d_call: TRBD1; j_call: TRBJ1-1; cdr3_aa: ASSSGQGWTEAF